Below, 27 T cell receptor beta chains from the same sample are listed, as sequenced in a study of blood T cells in healthy people across ages. A second PCR of about 6 to 12 cycles used a sample-barcoded 5' primer and a J-beta primer mix. MiXCR, run by TCRdb on the 5' RACE reads, gives a single entry per CDR3 protein. The table has over 1,300,000 distinct CDR3 sequences, 45% to 70% seen once. Input material: blood. All receptors derive from a man between 18 and 29 years old in good health.

This chain connects TRBV5-1 to TRBJ1-1; D unresolved. CDR3 length: 15 residues. The V and J ends lost 1 base and 0 bases respectively, with 10 bases between them. Germline V gene lookup returns CDR1 SGHRS and CDR2 YFSETQ. This chain's CDR3 is CASSLSAGMNTEAFF. Here the CDR3 DNA reads TGCGCCAGCAGCTTGTCGGCGGGTATGAACACTGAAGCTTTCTTT.

This rearrangement joins TRBV6-6 to TRBJ2-5, with D tentatively TRBD2 (5 bases). V was shortened by 2 bases and J by 5 bases, with 12 bases between the two germline ends. CDR3 length: 14 amino acids. Germline loops: CDR1 MNHNY, CDR2 SVGAGI (reference sequence). As DNA, the CDR3 is TGTGCCAGCAGTTACGGACCTAAGCGGGAGACCCAGTACTTC. It is translated as CASSYGPKRETQYF.

Worth noting for this clonotype: It may be a read error: a sequence one base away is much more abundant. The CDR3 region has the DNA TGTGCCAGCAGCTTAGCACCGGGGGGCAGGAGATTCTACGAGCAGTACTTC. It yields the protein CASSLAPGGRRFYEQYF. This sequence joins TRBV7-2 and TRBJ2-7, with D perhaps matching TRBD2 (7 bases). V was shortened by 0 bases and J by 3 bases, with 18 bases between the two germline ends. Germline assignment: CDR1 SGHTA and CDR2 FQGNSA. This CDR3 has 17 amino acids.

J is TRBJ2-7 and V is TRBV7-8; D gene ambiguous. V was clipped by 5 bases and J by 2 bases, with 13 bases between them. The CDR3 runs to 14 residues. CDR1 is SGHVS and CDR2 is FQNEAQ in the germline V gene. The CDR3 DNA sequence: TGTGCCAGCAGCCTAGGTGACTGGGCCTACGAGCAGTACTTC. It encodes CASSLGDWAYEQYF. The entire variable domain, with the rest obtained from reference TRBV7-8 and TRBJ2-7, is as follows: GAGVSQSPRYKVAKRGQDVALRCDPISGHVSLFWYQQALGQGPEFLTYFQNEAQLDKSGLPSDRFFAERPEGSVSTLKIQRTQQEDSAVYLCASSLGDWAYEQYFGPGTRLTVT.

The chain combines TRBV12-3 or TRBV12-4 with TRBJ2-3, with a tentative D call TRBD2 (7 bases). CDR3 length: 17 amino acids. The V end was cut by 4 bases, the J end by 3 bases, with 20 bases between. CDR3: CASSSPTRGAGTDTQYF. The CDR3 nucleotides read TGTGCCAGCAGTTCTCCCACACGGGGGGCCGGGACAGATACGCAGTATTTT.

The chain has TRBV13 and TRBJ1-2; 10 nucleotides agree with TRBD1. Germline-derived CDR1 and CDR2 are PRHDT and FYEKMQ (reference sequence). Trimming at V came to 1 base and at J to 3 bases, leaving 5 bases not matched to a gene. CDR3 size: 16 residues. The CDR3, as DNA: TGTGCCAGCAGCTTAGTTGGGACAGGGGCCTACTATGGCTACACCTTC. Its protein is CASSLVGTGAYYGYTF.

The genes are TRBV6-6 and TRBJ2-1; possible D gene TRBD1, 6 bases. CDR1 and CDR2 from the germline V gene are MNHNY and SVGAGI (reference sequence). CDR3 size: 16 residues. Trimming took 2 bases from V and 6 from J, leaving 17 bases between them. The CDR3, as DNA: TGTGCCAGCAGTTACCCAGGCTGGGGGCACAGCAATGAGCAGTTCTTC. It yields the protein CASSYPGWGHSNEQFF.

CDR3 sequence: CSARDTAGANPSYEQYF. The CDR3 nucleotides read TGCAGTGCTAGAGATACAGCGGGGGCCAACCCCTCCTACGAGCAGTACTTC. This chain uses TRBV20-1 with TRBJ2-7; 8 nucleotides match TRBD2. CDR3 length: 17 amino acids. Per germline, CDR1 DFQATT and CDR2 SNEGSKA (reference sequence). The junction had 10 bases not matched to a gene; V was cut back by 0 bases and J by 0 bases.

The chain employs TRBV11-2 and TRBJ2-7; D may be TRBD1 (5 bases). CDR3 size: 14 residues. The germline V gene encodes CDR1 SGHAT and CDR2 FQNNGV. Trimming shortened V by 1 base and J by 4 bases, and 11 bases separated the two germline ends. The CDR3 sequence: CASSLAPTAYEQYF. As DNA, the CDR3 is TGTGCCAGCAGCTTAGCCCCGACAGCTTACGAGCAGTACTTC.

This chain uses TRBV7-8 with TRBJ2-4; D may be TRBD1 (6 bases). The DNA end is more similar to TRBJ2-7, so the J call may be wrong. Per the germline V gene, CDR1 is SGHVS and CDR2 is FQNEAQ. The CDR3 runs 14 residues. The CDR3 nucleotides are TGTGCCAGCACCCGAACCACAGGGTCCTACGAGCAGTACTTC. It encodes CASTRTTGSYEQYF.

This chain joins TRBV4-3 and TRBJ2-7; possibly TRBD2 for D (6 bases). This CDR3 comprises 16 residues. Per germline, CDR1 LGHNA and CDR2 YSLEER. V shed 1 base and J shed 0 bases, with 13 bases lying between them. The CDR3 protein is CASSQVRRLVSYEQYF. The CDR3 coding sequence is TGCGCCAGCAGCCAAGTTCGGAGACTAGTCTCCTACGAGCAGTACTTC.

As DNA, the CDR3 is TGTGCCAGCAGCGTAGGGGACCATGAAGGGGTAAGAGAGACCCAGTACTTC. Translation: CASSVGDHEGVRETQYF. V usage is TRBV9 and J usage is TRBJ2-5; D possibly matches TRBD1 or TRBD2 (5 bases each). Trimming removed 0 bases from V and 4 bases from J, with 19 bases in between. Germline CDR1 SGDLS, CDR2 YYNGEE. The CDR3 sequence is 17 residues long.

This chain links TRBV6-2 or TRBV6-3 with TRBJ2-5; D ambiguous. Trimming took 1 base from V and 5 from J, leaving 8 bases between them. The germline gives CDR1 MNHEY, CDR2 SVGEGT. This CDR3 spans 13 amino acids. The CDR3: CASSYLSGETQYF. The CDR3 nucleotides read TGTGCCAGCAGTTACTTGAGTGGGGAGACCCAGTACTTC.

V is TRBV7-2 and J is TRBJ2-5; 10 bases line up with TRBD2. V trimming: 0 bases; J trimming: 5 bases; junction bases outside the gene matches: 6. The CDR3 covers 16 residues. The germline gives CDR1 SGHTA, CDR2 FQGNSA. This CDR3 is CASSLAAGGPFETQYF. DNA of the CDR3: TGTGCCAGCAGCTTAGCAGCGGGGGGGCCCTTTGAGACCCAGTACTTC. The complete variable domain, with remaining parts taken from reference TRBV7-2 and TRBJ2-5, reads GAGVSQSPSNKVTEKGKDVELRCDPISGHTALYWYRQSLGQGLEFLIYFQGNSAPDKSGLPSDRFSAERTGGSVSTLTIQRTQQEDSAVYLCASSLAAGGPFETQYFGPGTRLLVL.

This clonotype was recorded a few times. This chain uses TRBV7-9 with TRBJ1-1; D call uncertain. This CDR3 has 13 residues. V lost 3 bases, J lost 2 bases, and 7 bases lay in between. From germline, CDR1 is SEHNR and CDR2 FQNEAQ (reference sequence). This CDR3 is CASSFSDNTEAFF. The CDR3 DNA sequence: TGTGCCAGCAGCTTTTCGGACAACACTGAAGCTTTCTTT.

This clonotype was observed a handful of times. This chain uses TRBV29-1 with TRBJ2-5, with TRBD2 matching 10 bases. The germline V gene has CDR1 SQVTM and CDR2 ANQGSEA. This CDR3 comprises 16 residues. With V trimmed by 4 bases and J by 5 bases, 13 bases remained unmatched. The CDR3 DNA reads TGCAGCGTTGTGGGGAGCGGGGGGGCCCGGTTCGAGACCCAGTACTTC. It specifies CSVVGSGGARFETQYF.

The chain joins TRBV3-1 to TRBJ2-3; D is undetermined. The CDR3 spans 15 residues. Trimming pared 0 bases from V and 0 bases from J, leaving 7 bases between. Per germline, CDR1 LGHDT and CDR2 YNNKEL (reference sequence). The CDR3 DNA reads as TGTGCCAGCAGCCAAGAGTTGACTAGCACAGATACGCAGTATTTT. Translation gives CASSQELTSTDTQYF.

This chain uses TRBV6-5 with TRBJ1-1, with a weak D call TRBD1 (6 bases). Trimming removed 6 bases at V and 7 bases at J, with 15 bases between. CDR3 size: 13 residues. The germline CDR1 and CDR2 sequences are MNHEY and SVGAGI. The CDR3 here is CASRTGTMNEAFF. Written as DNA, the CDR3 is TGTGCCAGCAGAACCGGGACAATGAATGAAGCTTTCTTT.

The table lists this clonotype with a few counts. The chain is built from TRBV2 and TRBJ2-5, with TRBD2 matching over 10 bases. This CDR3 region has 16 residues. V lost 4 bases to trimming and J lost 0 bases; unmatched junction nucleotides: 5. Germline V gene data show CDR1 as SNHLY and CDR2 as FYNNEI. CDR3 loop: CASSGPSGGHQETQYF. For the CDR3, the DNA is TGTGCCAGCAGTGGACCTAGCGGGGGACACCAAGAGACCCAGTACTTC.

The chain employs TRBV10-3 and TRBJ1-2; D may be TRBD1 (6 bases). CDR1 is ENHRY, CDR2 SYGVKD, per germline. V was pared by 8 bases and J by 3 bases, with 13 bases between. This CDR3 spans 13 amino acids. The CDR3 DNA sequence: TGTGCCATCCCTCGGGGGCAGGACTATGGCTACACCTTC. This translates into CAIPRGQDYGYTF.

This clonotype has more than one count but fewer than ten. The genes are TRBV20-1 and TRBJ2-5, with TRBD2 matching over 14 bases. CDR3 size: 16 residues. J lost 4 bases, V lost 6 bases, and 10 bases had no gene match. Germline assignment: CDR1 DFQATT and CDR2 SNEGSKA (reference sequence). The CDR3 coding sequence is TGCAGTGCGAAAATGACTAGCGGGGGGGCCGGAGAGACCCAGTACTTC. It translates to CSAKMTSGGAGETQYF.

This clonotype was seen only a few times. The chain employs TRBV29-1 and TRBJ1-2; 7 bases are a match to TRBD1. The CDR3 extends over 12 amino acids. CDR1 is SQVTM and CDR2 is ANQGSEA in the germline V gene. V dropped 7 bases and J dropped 1; count of bases not matched to a gene: 3. CDR3 nucleotides: TGCAGCGGGGGACAGCTTAACTATGGCTACACCTTC. The encoded protein is CSGGQLNYGYTF.

The CDR3 coding sequence is TGCGCCAGCAGCCAAGAATGGCTGTGGAGGGAGTACGAGCAGTACTTC. It yields the protein CASSQEWLWREYEQYF. V and J are TRBV4-1 and TRBJ2-5; a weak D match, TRBD2 (6 bases). The J call may be mistaken, given a closer DNA end match to TRBJ2-7. CDR3 length equals 16 residues. CDR1 and CDR2 from the germline V gene are MGHRA and YSYEKL.

The rearrangement links TRBV4-1 to TRBJ2-4, with D hard to call. Judging by the DNA end, TRBJ2-7 fits better; the J call may be wrong. Germline V gene sequence: CDR1 MGHRA, CDR2 YSYEKL. This CDR3 comprises 15 residues. The CDR3 loop is CASSQQPHGAYEQYF. DNA for the CDR3: TGCGCCAGCAGCCAGCAACCCCACGGAGCCTACGAGCAGTACTTC.

The DNA for the CDR3 is TGCAGTGCTCGAGTAGCCACCTACAATGAGCAGTACTTC. This encodes CSARVATYNEQYF. This chain connects TRBV20-1 to TRBJ2-1; D is unclear. The end of the DNA aligns better with TRBJ2-7, so the J call may be wrong. This CDR3 comprises 13 residues. CDR1 and CDR2 (germline): DFQATT, SNEGSKA (reference sequence).

The gene calls are TRBV30 and TRBJ1-1; 9 nucleotides line up with TRBD1. Germline assignment: CDR1 GTSNPN and CDR2 SVGIG (reference sequence). The CDR3 sequence is 13 residues long. After removal of 8 bases from V and 2 bases from J, the junction contained 6 bases not matched to a gene. In nucleotides, the CDR3 is TGTGCCCGTGGGGACAGGGCAAACACTGAAGCTTTCTTT. Protein: CARGDRANTEAFF.

The CDR3 DNA reads as TGTGCCAGCAGCCGCCTTCTGATTGGAGCAGGCAATGAGCAGTTCTTC. Translated: CASSRLLIGAGNEQFF. The chain is built from TRBV3-1 and TRBJ2-1; D gene ambiguous. This CDR3 is 16 amino acids long. The germline V gene has CDR1 LGHDT and CDR2 YNNKEL (reference sequence). With 4 bases removed from V and 6 bases from J, the gap between germline ends came to 19 bases.